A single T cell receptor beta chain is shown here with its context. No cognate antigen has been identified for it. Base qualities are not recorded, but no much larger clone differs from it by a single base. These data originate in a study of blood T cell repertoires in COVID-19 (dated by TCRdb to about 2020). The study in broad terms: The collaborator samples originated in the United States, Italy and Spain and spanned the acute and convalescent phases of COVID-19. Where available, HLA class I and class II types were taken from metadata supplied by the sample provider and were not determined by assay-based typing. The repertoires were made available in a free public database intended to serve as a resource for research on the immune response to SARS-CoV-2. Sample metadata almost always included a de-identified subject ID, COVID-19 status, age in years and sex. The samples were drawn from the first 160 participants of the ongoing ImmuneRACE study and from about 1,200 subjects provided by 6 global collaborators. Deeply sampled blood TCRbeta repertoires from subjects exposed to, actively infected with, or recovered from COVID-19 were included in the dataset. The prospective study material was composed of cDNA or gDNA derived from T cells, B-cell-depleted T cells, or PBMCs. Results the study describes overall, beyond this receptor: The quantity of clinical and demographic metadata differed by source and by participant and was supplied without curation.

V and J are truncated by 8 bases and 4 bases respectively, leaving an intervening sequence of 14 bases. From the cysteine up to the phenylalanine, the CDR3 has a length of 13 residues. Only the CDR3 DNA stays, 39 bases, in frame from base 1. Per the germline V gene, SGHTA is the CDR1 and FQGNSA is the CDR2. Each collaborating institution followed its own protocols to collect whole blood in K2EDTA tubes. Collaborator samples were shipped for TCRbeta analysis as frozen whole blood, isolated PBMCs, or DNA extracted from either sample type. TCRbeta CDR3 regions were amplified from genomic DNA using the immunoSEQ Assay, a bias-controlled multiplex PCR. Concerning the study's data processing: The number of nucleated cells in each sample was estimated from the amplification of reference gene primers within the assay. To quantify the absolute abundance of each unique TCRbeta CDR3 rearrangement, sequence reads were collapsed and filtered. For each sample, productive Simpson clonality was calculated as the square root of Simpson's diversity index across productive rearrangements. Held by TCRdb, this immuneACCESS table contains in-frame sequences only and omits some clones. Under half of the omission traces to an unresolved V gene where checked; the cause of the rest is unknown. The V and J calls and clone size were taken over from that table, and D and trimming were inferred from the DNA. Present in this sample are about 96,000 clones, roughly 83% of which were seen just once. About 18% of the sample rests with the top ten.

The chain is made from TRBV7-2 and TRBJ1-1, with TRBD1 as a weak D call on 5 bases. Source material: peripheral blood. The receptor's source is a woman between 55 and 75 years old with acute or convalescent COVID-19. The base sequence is TGTGCCAGCTCAGCAGGGTCCCCCACTGAAGCTTTCTTT. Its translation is CASSAGSPTEAFF.